A selection of T cell receptor beta chains follows, all from one sample in a study of T-cell memory formation after mild COVID-19. TCRdb reprocessed the 5' RACE reads with MiXCR, giving one entry per CDR3 protein. The repertoire holds about 260,000 distinct CDR3 sequences, with 15% to 20% as singletons. Sequencing used PBMCs or a T cell subset sorted from them (not recorded which). The receptors were sampled from a man between 18 and 29 years old who had mild COVID-19 (a few samples of this study predate the infection). Cell type and time point are not known. Both conserved end residues are part of each CDR3. A D gene is named only where the DNA matches it firmly. Rows give clone size only sometimes, using once, few, many, or a class for an expanded clone.

>-|-|TRBJ2-4|TRBV7-6
TGTGCCAGCAGTGTAAGCTGGAGGGACATTCAGTACTTC
CASSVSWRDIQYF
>-|few|TRBJ2-1|TRBV5-1
TGCGCCAGCAGCATCAGGGGAGAGGACAATGAGCAGTTCTTC
CASSIRGEDNEQFF
>-|-|TRBJ2-3|TRBV7-2
TGTGCCAGCAGCTTTATTAGGACAGATACGCAGTATTTT
CASSFIRTDTQYF
>-|-|TRBJ1-6|TRBV9
TGTGCCAGCAGCGTAGGGGAGAGGTATAATTCACCCCTCCACTTT
CASSVGERYNSPLHF
>TRBD1|few|TRBJ2-1|TRBV11-2
TGTGCCACCCTCGGGACAGGGTCCTACAATGAGCAGTTCTTC
CATLGTGSYNEQFF
>TRBD1|few|TRBJ1-2|TRBV7-2
TGTGCCAGCAGCTGGGGACAGCCATATGGCTACACCTTC
CASSWGQPYGYTF
>-|-|TRBJ2-2|TRBV7-6
TGTGCCAGCAGCTTAGGAGTTAACACCGGGGAGCTGTTTTTT
CASSLGVNTGELFF
>TRBD2|many|TRBJ2-7|TRBV7-2
TGTGCCAGCAGCTTAGTTCTCGGGATTGGTAGCGGGGGGGCCGCGCAGTACTTC
CASSLVLGIGSGGAAQYF
>-|-|TRBJ2-4|TRBV6-2/TRBV6-3
TGTGCCAGCAGTTACTCGATTCACCGGGGAGCCAAAAACATTCAGTACTTC
CASSYSIHRGAKNIQYF
>TRBD1|few|TRBJ2-2|TRBV24-1
TGTGCCACCAGTGGTATACCGGGACAGGGGATAACCGGGGAGCTGTTTTTT
CATSGIPGQGITGELFF
>-|-|TRBJ2-2|TRBV7-3
TGTGCCAGCAGCTTCAACACGGGTGCGAACACCGGGGAGCTGTTTTTT
CASSFNTGANTGELFF
>TRBD2|-|TRBJ2-7|TRBV11-2
TGTGCCAGCAGCTTAGGAGAGCGGGGGGAAGTAAATTACGAGCAGTACTTC
CASSLGERGEVNYEQYF
>-|-|TRBJ2-1|TRBV6-2/TRBV6-3
TGTGCCAGCAGTTTGACAGGGAGCGGGTACAATGAGCAGTTCTTC
CASSLTGSGYNEQFF
>TRBD2|-|TRBJ2-1|TRBV7-9
TGTGCCAGCCTGGGGGGGGTGGCCTACAATGAGCAGTTCTTC
CASLGGVAYNEQFF
>TRBD1|few|TRBJ1-2|TRBV6-5
TGTGCCAGCGCCCGGGACAGGCAGCGCTATGGCTACACCTTC
CASARDRQRYGYTF
>-|few|TRBJ2-1|TRBV6-2/TRBV6-3
TGTGCCAGCAGTTACGGTAGGCGGGGGCTAAAAAGGGAAGTGGATTACAATGAGCAGTTCTTC
CASSYGRRGLKREVDYNEQFF
>TRBD2|few|TRBJ2-3|TRBV10-3
TGTGCCATCAGGCAACTAGCGGGGGGATACACAGATACGCAGTATTTT
CAIRQLAGGYTDTQYF
>-|-|TRBJ2-1|TRBV5-1
TGCGCCAGCAGCCGGGGGGCCACTCCTAACAATGAGCAGTTCTTC
CASSRGATPNNEQFF
>TRBD1|few|TRBJ2-5|TRBV9
TGTGCCAGCAGCGCCTGGACAGGGGACGGTGAGACCCAGTACTTC
CASSAWTGDGETQYF
>TRBD2|few|TRBJ2-5|TRBV27
TGTGCCACCACTAGCGGGGGGACCCAGTACTTC
CATTSGGTQYF
>-|-|TRBJ2-4|TRBV7-3
TGTGCCAGCAGCCCGAACCCAGGCTTGGGTAATAACATTCAGTACTTC
CASSPNPGLGNNIQYF
>-|many|TRBJ1-2|TRBV29-1
TGCAGCGTTGAGCCACAGGGAAACTATGGCTACACCTTC
CSVEPQGNYGYTF
>TRBD2|many|TRBJ2-5|TRBV5-1
TGCGCCAGCATTCCTAGCGGGTCGGAGACCCAGTACTTC
CASIPSGSETQYF
>TRBD1|-|TRBJ1-2|TRBV7-2
TGTGCCAGCAGCTTTGACAGGGGGCCATCCGGCTACACCTTC
CASSFDRGPSGYTF
>-|few|TRBJ2-7|TRBV15
TGTGCCACCAGCAGAGGATCAGGTCCCTACGAGCAGTACTTC
CATSRGSGPYEQYF
>TRBD1|few|TRBJ2-3|TRBV20-1
TGCAGTGCTTCCCTCCCCCAGGGGGTGAATACGCAGTATTTT
CSASLPQGVNTQYF
>-|few|TRBJ2-7|TRBV5-1
TGCGCACGGGCAGGGTCCTACGAGCAGTACTTC
CARAGSYEQYF
>-|-|TRBJ2-6|TRBV3-1
TGTGCCAGCAGCCGGAAGGACTCTGGGGCCAACGTCCTGACTTTC
CASSRKDSGANVLTF
>-|few|TRBJ1-1|TRBV6-1
TGTGCCAGCCGTCCCCAGGTGAACACTGAAGCTTTCTTT
CASRPQVNTEAFF
>-|-|TRBJ2-4|TRBV2
TGTGCCAGCAGCCCGGACATCGCCAAAAACATTCAGTACTTC
CASSPDIAKNIQYF
>TRBD1|-|TRBJ2-6|TRBV7-6
TGTGCCAGCAGCCGCGGTACAGGGGGCAATGGGGCCAACGTCCTGACTTTC
CASSRGTGGNGANVLTF
>TRBD2|few|TRBJ2-1|TRBV5-1
TGCGCCAGCAGCTTGACCGGGGGGGACAATGAGCAGTTCTTC
CASSLTGGDNEQFF
>-|few|TRBJ2-1|TRBV20-1
TGCAGTGCTGGGACCTACTTGAATGAGCAGTTCTTC
CSAGTYLNEQFF
>-|few|TRBJ2-1|TRBV18
TGTGCCAGCTCATATAACTGGAATGAGCAGTTCTTC
CASSYNWNEQFF
>TRBD2|few|TRBJ2-1|TRBV5-1
TGCGCCAGCAGCTCGAGGCCTAGCGGGGGGAATGAGCAGTTCTTC
CASSSRPSGGNEQFF
>-|few|TRBJ2-7|TRBV6-6
TGTGCCAGCGGAGGGCAGGGATACCACGAGCAGTACTTC
CASGGQGYHEQYF
>-|few|TRBJ1-5|TRBV7-9
TGTGCCAGCAGCCCCAGAAACTTGGACGTTCACGCCGATAGCAATCAGCCCCAGCATTTT
CASSPRNLDVHADSNQPQHF
>TRBD2|many|TRBJ2-1|TRBV6-5
TGTGCCAGCAGTTACTCTCGCGGGGGGGCCTACGAGCAGTTCTTC
CASSYSRGGAYEQFF
>TRBD1|-|TRBJ2-1|TRBV4-1
TGCGCCAGCAGCCAAGGACAGGGAGCATCCAATGAGCAGTTCTTC
CASSQGQGASNEQFF
>TRBD2|few|TRBJ2-3|TRBV7-2
TGTGCCAGCAGCTTGGGGCCTAGCGGGGCCACAGATACGCAGTATTTT
CASSLGPSGATDTQYF
>-|few|TRBJ2-3|TRBV4-3
TGCGCCAGCAGCCAACAAAAAACAGATACGCAGTATTTT
CASSQQKTDTQYF